Shown below are 17 T cell receptor beta chains from a single sample sequenced in a study of T-cell memory formation after mild COVID-19. One entry per CDR3 protein, called by TCRdb with MiXCR from the 5' RACE reads. The repertoire consists of 550,000 to 600,000 distinct CDR3 sequences, with approximately 15% occurring once and the leading ten covering about 8.1%. The source material was PBMCs or a T cell subset sorted from them (not recorded which). The receptors here all came from an adult woman who had mild COVID-19 (a few samples of this study predate the infection). Cell type and time point are not known.

This clonotype was counted only a few times. V usage is TRBV27 and J usage is TRBJ1-3; perhaps TRBD1 as D (6 bases). Per the germline V gene, CDR1 is MNHEY and CDR2 is SMNVEV (reference sequence). Trimming removed 0 bases from V and 2 bases from J, with 8 bases in between. CDR3 length: 15 residues. CDR3 sequence reads: CASSLSGGPGNTIYF. In DNA form, the CDR3 reads TGTGCCAGCAGTTTATCAGGGGGACCTGGAAACACCATATATTTT.

The chain has TRBV29-1 and TRBJ2-3; 7 positions agree with TRBD1. V was clipped by 6 bases and J by 4 bases; unmatched bases: 7. Per germline, CDR1 SQVTM and CDR2 ANQGSEA. The CDR3 is 13 amino acids. The CDR3 is CSVGYRGADTQYF. Here the CDR3 DNA reads TGCAGCGTCGGGTACAGGGGCGCAGATACGCAGTATTTT.

This chain joins TRBV3-1 and TRBJ2-4, with 8 bases matching TRBD2. V was clipped by 2 bases and J by 0 bases; unmatched bases: 6. Germline V gives CDR1 LGHDT, CDR2 YNNKEL (reference sequence). The CDR3 has 17 residues. The CDR3 nucleotides read TGTGCCAGCAGCCAACCGGGGGGGTCGCCAGCCAAAAACATTCAGTACTTC. Its translation: CASSQPGGSPAKNIQYF.

This rearrangement joins TRBV5-1 to TRBJ2-7, with a weak D call TRBD2 (7 bases). The germline CDR1 and CDR2 sequences are SGHRS and YFSETQ. The CDR3 consists of 15 residues. Trimming cost V 2 bases and J 0 bases, with 12 bases left between them. The chain's CDR3 is CASSFGGGYSYEQYF. The CDR3 region has the DNA TGCGCCAGCAGCTTTGGGGGGGGCTACTCCTACGAGCAGTACTTC.

This chain uses TRBV14 with TRBJ2-3; D possibly uses TRBD1 or TRBD2 (5 bases each). CDR1 SGHDN and CDR2 FVKESK come from the germline V gene. V was trimmed by 3 bases and J by 2 bases, leaving 9 bases between them. The CDR3 runs to 14 residues. CDR3 region: CASSQRGLTDTQYF. The CDR3 coding sequence is TGTGCCAGCAGCCAGAGGGGTCTCACAGATACGCAGTATTTT.

This clonotype occurred many times. The chain combines TRBV7-9 with TRBJ2-2, with D perhaps TRBD1 (5 bases). CDR1 and CDR2 (germline): SEHNR, FQNEAQ (reference sequence). V dropped 4 bases and J dropped 4 bases, with 7 bases sitting between them. This CDR3 has 13 residues. The CDR3 region has the DNA TGTGCCAGCAGCTCCACAGGCACCGGGGAGCTGTTTTTT. The encoded protein is CASSSTGTGELFF.

This clonotype has only a few counts. CDR3 sequence (DNA): TGCAGCGTTAGACTAGCGGGCACAGATACGCAGTATTTT. Amino acid sequence: CSVRLAGTDTQYF. V gene TRBV29-1 combines with J gene TRBJ2-3; 9 nucleotides align to TRBD2. The CDR3 length is 13 residues. The germline gives CDR1 SQVTM, CDR2 ANQGSEA. J was trimmed by 1 base and V by 5 bases; bases with no gene match: 1.

The chain recombines TRBV3-1 with TRBJ1-4; D unresolved. The CDR3 sequence is 15 residues long. The germline V gene has CDR1 LGHDT and CDR2 YNNKEL (reference sequence). The V end was cut by 1 base, the J end by 0 bases, with 6 bases between. CDR3 in amino acids: CASSQVRSTNEKLFF. The CDR3 DNA reads TGTGCCAGCAGCCAAGTCCGGTCAACTAATGAAAAACTGTTTTTT.

This clonotype was counted only a few times. The chain links TRBV11-1 to TRBJ2-1, with TRBD2 identical over 9 bases. V was clipped by 4 bases and J by 1 base; unmatched bases: 5. The CDR3 extends over 16 amino acids. Germline values: CDR1 SGHAT, CDR2 FQDESV (reference sequence). CDR3 sequence reads: CASSSRGGGSYNEQFF. For the CDR3, the DNA is TGTGCCAGCAGCTCCCGCGGGGGGGGATCCTACAATGAGCAGTTCTTC.

This clonotype was observed a few times. The V gene is TRBV6-5, the J gene TRBJ1-2; D is ambiguous. Germline V gives CDR1 MNHEY, CDR2 SVGAGI. This CDR3 is built from 13 residues. Trimming shortened V by 6 bases and J by 2 bases, and 10 bases separated the two germline ends. CDR3 sequence (DNA): TGTGCCAGCAGGGTAACATCGAACTATGGCTACACCTTC. Protein: CASRVTSNYGYTF.

The table lists this clonotype with a few counts. V is TRBV20-1 and J is TRBJ2-1; 7 positions agree with TRBD2. Germline lookup yields CDR1 DFQATT and CDR2 SNEGSKA (reference sequence). The V and J ends lost 0 bases and 6 bases, in that order; junction bases with no gene match: 17. The CDR3 runs to 18 residues. DNA for the CDR3: TGCAGTGCTAGAGATCTCGCAAGGAGGGGACTAATATTCAATGAGCAGTTCTTC. This translates into CSARDLARRGLIFNEQFF.

As concerns this clonotype: An end of the junction does not agree with germline; a read error may underlie this. V is TRBV20-1 and J is TRBJ2-1; 8 bases agree with TRBD2. The CDR3 runs 15 residues. Germline-derived CDR1 and CDR2 are DFQATT and SNEGSKA (reference sequence). CDR3 in DNA: TGCAGAGCTAGAGAGGGGAGCGGGAGCAGGAATGAGCAGTTCTTC. Encoded protein: CRAREGSGSRNEQFF.

This clonotype was counted between two and nine times. J is TRBJ2-3 and V is TRBV5-4; a weak D match, TRBD2 (5 bases). Germline CDR1 and CDR2: SGHNT and YYREEE (reference sequence). V lost 7 bases and J 5 bases, leaving 17 bases between the germline ends. CDR3 length: 14 residues. The CDR3 nucleotides are TGTGCCAGCGCTGGACGAACCGAGGGAGATACGCAGTATTTT. Translating it yields CASAGRTEGDTQYF.

In this sample, this clonotype turned up many times. The V gene is TRBV2, the J gene TRBJ2-4; no clear D gene. Germline V gives CDR1 SNHLY, CDR2 FYNNEI. Trimming removed 8 bases at V and 3 bases at J, with 20 bases between. The CDR3 totals 16 residues. CDR3 loop: CASSTLLVGIKNIQYF. The CDR3 coding sequence is TGTGCCAGCTCTACTCTTTTAGTCGGAATCAAAAACATTCAGTACTTC.

This clonotype came up a few times. The chain couples TRBV18 to TRBJ2-2; 11 bases match TRBD2. V was clipped by 6 bases and J by 5 bases; unmatched bases: 11. Germline V gene sequence: CDR1 KGHSH, CDR2 LQKENI. The CDR3 is 17 residues long. The CDR3 sequence: CASSVQLAGARTGELFF. CDR3 nucleotides: TGTGCCAGCTCGGTCCAACTAGCGGGAGCTAGAACCGGGGAGCTGTTTTTT. Based on the CDR3 plus reference TRBV18 and TRBJ2-2, the full variable domain is NAGVMQNPRHLVRRRGQEARLRCSPMKGHSHVYWYRQLPEEGLKFMVYLQKENIIDESGMPKERFSAEFPKEGPSILRIQQVVRGDSAAYFCASSVQLAGARTGELFFGEGSRLTVL.

The V and J genes are TRBV19 and TRBJ2-3; 10 positions agree with TRBD2. J gave up 4 bases and V 6 bases, and 4 bases lay outside the gene matches. The CDR3 is 14 residues long. Germline V gene lookup returns CDR1 LNHDA and CDR2 SQIVND (reference sequence). The CDR3 DNA is TGTGCCAGTAGGAAAGCGGGAGGGTCAGATACGCAGTATTTT. Its protein product is CASRKAGGSDTQYF.

The chain uses TRBV4-2 and TRBJ2-7; D is perhaps TRBD2 (6 bases). The CDR3 sequence is 16 residues long. CDR1 is LGHNA and CDR2 is YNFKEQ in the germline V gene. V gave up 3 bases and J gave up 3 bases, with 18 bases separating them. CDR3 sequence reads: CASSQSPPGSFYEQYF. The CDR3 bases are TGTGCCAGCAGCCAGTCCCCTCCCGGGAGCTTCTACGAGCAGTACTTC.